This is a list of T cell receptor beta chains from one sample in a study of cytomegalovirus exposure and HLA in healthy donors. TCRdb's table, derived via immunoSEQ multiplex PCR, lists solely in-frame clones and lacks some. The repertoire holds around 250,000 clones, with around 91% as singletons. Sequencing input: PBMCs. Receptors were obtained from a woman aged 18-30 years in good health and CMV-seronegative. The CDR3 runs from the conserved cysteine through the conserved F or W. The order of the fields is J gene, V gene, D gene, CDR3 protein. A D gene is named only where the DNA matches it firmly.

j_gene: TRBJ2-7; v_gene: TRBV27; d_gene: TRBD1; CDR3aa: CASSLFQGAYEQYF
j_gene: TRBJ2-1; v_gene: TRBV19; d_gene: TRBD2; CDR3aa: CASSDREGGYNEQFF
j_gene: TRBJ1-5; v_gene: TRBV30; d_gene: TRBD1; CDR3aa: CAWSHQGAQPQHF
j_gene: TRBJ2-5; v_gene: TRBV27; d_gene: -; CDR3aa: CASSLIGDETQYF
j_gene: TRBJ2-1; v_gene: TRBV13; d_gene: TRBD2; CDR3aa: CASSLGRYGGTNEQFF
j_gene: TRBJ1-4; v_gene: TRBV28; d_gene: -; CDR3aa: CASSPTIRDTESSGEKLFF
j_gene: TRBJ1-1; v_gene: TRBV4-1; d_gene: TRBD1; CDR3aa: CASSQADRAKAFF
j_gene: TRBJ2-6; v_gene: TRBV5-1; d_gene: -; CDR3aa: CASSFAGTGANVLTF
j_gene: TRBJ1-2; v_gene: TRBV6-5; d_gene: -; CDR3aa: CASSYSAGRSGGYTF
j_gene: TRBJ1-6; v_gene: TRBV27; d_gene: -; CDR3aa: CASSLQNNSPLHF
j_gene: TRBJ1-5; v_gene: TRBV7-9; d_gene: TRBD1; CDR3aa: CASSLAGTGGWGNQPQHF
j_gene: TRBJ1-6; v_gene: TRBV2; d_gene: -; CDR3aa: CAGRTPTGSSYNSPLHF
j_gene: TRBJ2-6; v_gene: TRBV5-1; d_gene: -; CDR3aa: CASSPGGSGANVLTF
j_gene: TRBJ1-5; v_gene: TRBV15; d_gene: -; CDR3aa: CATSRESSVRQPQHF
j_gene: TRBJ1-2; v_gene: TRBV6-1; d_gene: -; CDR3aa: CASSLTGNYGYTF
j_gene: TRBJ2-7; v_gene: TRBV28; d_gene: -; CDR3aa: CASSFSRPSYEQYF
j_gene: TRBJ2-7; v_gene: TRBV4-3; d_gene: TRBD2; CDR3aa: CASSHGLAGALGDEQYF
j_gene: TRBJ2-3; v_gene: TRBV4-1; d_gene: -; CDR3aa: CASSHALVITGLTLSTDTQYF
j_gene: TRBJ1-2; v_gene: TRBV29-1; d_gene: TRBD1; CDR3aa: CSVETDRFYGYTF
j_gene: TRBJ1-6; v_gene: TRBV4-1; d_gene: -; CDR3aa: CASSPRQSSSYNSPLHF
j_gene: TRBJ2-1; v_gene: TRBV27; d_gene: TRBD1; CDR3aa: CASSSQPGTDPYNEQFF
j_gene: TRBJ2-1; v_gene: TRBV2; d_gene: -; CDR3aa: CASSGTGFDEQFF
j_gene: TRBJ1-2; v_gene: TRBV19; d_gene: TRBD1; CDR3aa: CASSTGGEGYTF
j_gene: TRBJ2-1; v_gene: TRBV2; d_gene: TRBD2; CDR3aa: CASELAGFLDEQLF
j_gene: TRBJ1-1; v_gene: TRBV6-5; d_gene: TRBD1; CDR3aa: CASSSSRGLNTEAFF
j_gene: TRBJ2-1; v_gene: TRBV9; d_gene: TRBD2; CDR3aa: CASSAPSGGAGEQFF
j_gene: TRBJ1-4; v_gene: TRBV5-6; d_gene: -; CDR3aa: CASSLLHAVASEKLFF
j_gene: TRBJ2-7; v_gene: TRBV5-1; d_gene: -; CDR3aa: CASSDSIGYEQYF
j_gene: TRBJ1-2; v_gene: TRBV21-1; d_gene: -; CDR3aa: CASSRRDSFSF
j_gene: TRBJ2-1; v_gene: TRBV6-5; d_gene: -; CDR3aa: CASRTPDYSNEQFF
j_gene: TRBJ2-5; v_gene: TRBV11-2; d_gene: -; CDR3aa: CASSYPRVGWQETQYF
j_gene: TRBJ1-3; v_gene: TRBV10-3; d_gene: -; CDR3aa: CAISESQILSGNTIYF